Below are 11 T cell receptor beta chains sequenced from a single sample in a study of T-cell reconstitution after alpha-beta-depleted transplantation in children. This sample's TCRbeta library carried unique molecular identifier barcodes. TCRdb re-analysed the PCR reads in MiXCR, keeping a single row per CDR3 protein. The sample records about 830,000 distinct CDR3 sequences, about 15% being singletons. Sequenced here: PBMCs, mostly from graft donor cells, sampled 360 days after TCRalphabeta/CD19-depleted stem cell transplant. The receptors derive from a male patient under 18 who had a stem cell transplant for acute lymphoblastic leukemia, so the T cells may come from the graft donor.

This clonotype turned up a few times. The chain uses TRBV5-1 and TRBJ2-3; TRBD2 matches at 10 bases. V shed 1 base, J shed 4 bases, and the junction held 3 bases outside the gene matches. This CDR3 has 15 amino acids. The germline gives CDR1 SGHRS, CDR2 YFSETQ. CDR3 in amino acids: CASSLTSGNPDTQYF. CDR3 sequence (DNA): TGCGCCAGCAGCTTGACTAGCGGGAACCCAGATACGCAGTATTTT.

The rearrangement joins TRBV9 to TRBJ2-1, with TRBD2 as a possible D gene (6 bases). Trimming removed 0 bases at V and 6 bases at J, with 16 bases between. CDR1 is SGDLS, CDR2 YYNGEE, per germline. This CDR3 has 16 amino acids. The CDR3 region is CASSVGTGVRVNEQFF. DNA of the CDR3: TGTGCCAGCAGCGTAGGGACGGGAGTACGGGTCAATGAGCAGTTCTTC. Based on the CDR3 plus reference TRBV9 and TRBJ2-1, the full variable domain is DSGVTQTPKHLITATGQRVTLRCSPRSGDLSVYWYQQSLDQGLQFLIQYYNGEERAKGNILERFSAQQFPDLHSELNLSSLELGDSALYFCASSVGTGVRVNEQFFGPGTRLTVL.

This clonotype was recorded a few times. This sequence joins TRBV5-1 and TRBJ2-7; TRBD1 might be the D (6 bases). CDR1 and CDR2 from the germline V gene are SGHRS and YFSETQ. The V end was cut by 8 bases, the J end by 5 bases, with 17 bases between. The CDR3 runs 13 residues. The CDR3 DNA sequence: TGCGCCAGTGCACAGGGAGAAAGTCACGAGCAGTACTTC. Translation gives CASAQGESHEQYF.

The chain is built from TRBV20-1 and TRBJ2-5; 13 bases are a match to TRBD2. V dropped 5 bases and J dropped 5; count of bases not matched to a gene: 20. The length of the CDR3 is 19 residues. Germline lookup yields CDR1 DFQATT and CDR2 SNEGSKA (reference sequence). CDR3 sequence reads: CSAGGLTSGRARGRETQYF. CDR3 DNA sequence: TGCAGTGCTGGGGGTTTAACTAGCGGGAGGGCGAGGGGTCGGGAGACCCAGTACTTC.

Written as DNA, the CDR3 is TGTGCCACCAGTGAAGCGGGAGGGCCCTACAATGAGCAGTTCTTC. It translates to CATSEAGGPYNEQFF. The rearrangement joins TRBV24-1 to TRBJ2-1; 10 bases agree with TRBD2. From germline, CDR1 is KGHDR and CDR2 SFDVKD. This CDR3 region has 15 residues. The V segment lost 4 bases and the J segment 2 bases; nucleotides outside the gene matches: 1.

This clonotype was seen ten or more times. This rearrangement joins TRBV27 to TRBJ2-1; 14 bases are shared with TRBD2. This CDR3 contains 19 residues. With 4 bases clipped from V and 4 bases from J, the junction kept 12 bases outside the gene matches. Germline CDR1 reads MNHEY; CDR2 reads SMNVEV (reference sequence). CDR3 sequence reads: CASSSTPTSGRVNYNEQFF. The CDR3 DNA follows: TGTGCCAGCAGTTCTACCCCGACTAGCGGGAGGGTGAATTACAATGAGCAGTTCTTC.

Comments on this clonotype: The junction and the germline gene differ at one end; a read error may be behind it. The rearrangement links TRBV29-1 to TRBJ2-4; D gene unclear. The germline V gene encodes CDR1 SQVTM and CDR2 ANQGSEA. CDR3 size: 12 residues. CDR3 loop: CSVEARKNIQYF. The CDR3 DNA is TGCAGCGTGGAAGCACGGAAAAACATTCAGTACTTC.

The chain is built from TRBV4-1 and TRBJ1-1; D perhaps matches TRBD1 (5 bases). V dropped 3 bases and J dropped 4 bases, with 12 bases sitting between them. The CDR3 sequence is 14 residues long. CDR1 MGHRA and CDR2 YSYEKL come from the germline V gene. In DNA, the CDR3 is TGCGCCAGCAGCCACAGAGCGGGGCCCACTGAAGCTTTCTTT. It specifies CASSHRAGPTEAFF.

This clonotype has just a few counts. The chain has TRBV4-1 and TRBJ1-6; possible D gene TRBD1, 6 bases. This CDR3 region has 15 residues. Per the germline V gene, CDR1 is MGHRA and CDR2 is YSYEKL. Trimming shortened V by 4 bases and J by 7 bases, and 14 bases separated the two germline ends. The CDR3 is CASSPTGIRNSPLHF. The CDR3 DNA follows: TGCGCCAGCAGCCCAACAGGGATCAGGAATTCACCCCTCCACTTT.

The genes are TRBV12-3 or TRBV12-4 and TRBJ2-5, with D unclear. V was shortened by 8 bases and J by 5 bases, with 15 bases between the two germline ends. The CDR3 spans 13 residues. CDR3 sequence: CASQAGSGETQYF. CDR3 coding DNA: TGTGCCAGCCAGGCAGGCTCCGGGGAGACCCAGTACTTC.

The V and J genes are TRBV2 and TRBJ2-7; D unclear. Germline-derived CDR1 and CDR2 are SNHLY and FYNNEI. This CDR3 spans 15 amino acids. V shed 3 bases and J shed 2 bases, with 14 bases lying between them. This CDR3 is CASSEERQRPYEQYF. The CDR3 bases are TGTGCCAGCAGTGAGGAGCGCCAACGCCCCTACGAGCAGTACTTC.